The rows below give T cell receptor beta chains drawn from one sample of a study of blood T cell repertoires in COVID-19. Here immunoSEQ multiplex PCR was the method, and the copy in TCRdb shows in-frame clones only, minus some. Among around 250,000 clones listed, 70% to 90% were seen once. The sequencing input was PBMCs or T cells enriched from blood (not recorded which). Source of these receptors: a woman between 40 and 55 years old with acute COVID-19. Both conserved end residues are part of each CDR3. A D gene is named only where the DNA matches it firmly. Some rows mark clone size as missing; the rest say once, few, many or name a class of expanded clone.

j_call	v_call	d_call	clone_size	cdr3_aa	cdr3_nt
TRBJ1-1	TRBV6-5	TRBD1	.	CASSSAQGASTEAFF	TGTGCCAGCAGTTCCGCACAGGGGGCGAGCACTGAAGCTTTCTTT
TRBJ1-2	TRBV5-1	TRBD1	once	CASSWDRSFLYGYTF	TGCGCCAGCAGTTGGGACAGGAGTTTTCTCTATGGCTACACCTTC
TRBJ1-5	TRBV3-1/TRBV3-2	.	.	CASSPGRGWQPQHF	TGTGCCAGCAGCCCTGGGAGAGGGTGGCAGCCCCAGCATTTT
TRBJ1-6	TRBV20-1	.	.	CSASEGTGPNSPLHF	TGCAGTGCTAGTGAGGGCACAGGGCCTAATTCACCCCTCCACTTT
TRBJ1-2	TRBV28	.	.	CASSLRQFYGYTF	TGTGCCAGCAGTTTGAGACAGTTCTATGGCTACACCTTC
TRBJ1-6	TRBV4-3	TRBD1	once	CASSQALQGSSYNSPLHF	TGCGCCAGCAGCCAGGCCTTACAGGGGAGCTCCTATAATTCACCCCTCCACTTT
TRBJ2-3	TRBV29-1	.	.	CSVEGTNTDTQYF	TGCAGCGTTGAAGGCACTAACACAGATACGCAGTATTTT
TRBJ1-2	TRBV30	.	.	CAWSRLLNYGYTF	TGTGCCTGGAGTAGACTGCTAAACTATGGCTACACCTTC
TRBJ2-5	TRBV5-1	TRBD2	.	CASSLAGGQETQYF	TGCGCCAGCAGCTTAGCGGGAGGGCAAGAGACCCAGTACTTC
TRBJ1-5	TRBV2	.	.	CASSETSDYQPQHF	TGTGCCAGCAGTGAAACCAGCGACTATCAGCCCCAGCATTTT
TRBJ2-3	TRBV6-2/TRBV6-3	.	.	CASSYGRVPSTDTQYF	TGTGCCAGCAGTTACGGGCGGGTCCCTAGCACAGATACGCAGTATTTT
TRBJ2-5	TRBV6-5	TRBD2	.	CASRRTRVETQYF	TGTGCCAGCAGAAGGACTAGGGTCGAGACCCAGTACTTC
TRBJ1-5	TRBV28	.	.	CASSLWGAANQPQHF	TGTGCCAGCAGTTTATGGGGGGCCGCCAATCAGCCCCAGCATTTT
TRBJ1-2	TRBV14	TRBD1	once	CASSHIPDRGGYTF	TGTGCCAGCAGCCACATCCCCGACAGGGGCGGCTACACCTTC
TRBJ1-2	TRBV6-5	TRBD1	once	CASSPRQGYGYTF	TGTGCCAGCAGCCCCCGACAGGGATATGGCTACACCTTC
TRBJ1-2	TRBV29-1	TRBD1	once	CSVVRQGSYGYTF	TGCAGCGTGGTCCGACAGGGTAGCTATGGCTACACCTTC
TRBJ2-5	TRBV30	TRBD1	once	CAWSLTGAEETQYF	TGTGCCTGGAGCCTCACAGGGGCCGAAGAGACCCAGTACTTC
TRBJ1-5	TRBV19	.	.	CASSARWGPNQPQHF	TGTGCCAGTAGTGCACGTTGGGGCCCCAATCAGCCCCAGCATTTT